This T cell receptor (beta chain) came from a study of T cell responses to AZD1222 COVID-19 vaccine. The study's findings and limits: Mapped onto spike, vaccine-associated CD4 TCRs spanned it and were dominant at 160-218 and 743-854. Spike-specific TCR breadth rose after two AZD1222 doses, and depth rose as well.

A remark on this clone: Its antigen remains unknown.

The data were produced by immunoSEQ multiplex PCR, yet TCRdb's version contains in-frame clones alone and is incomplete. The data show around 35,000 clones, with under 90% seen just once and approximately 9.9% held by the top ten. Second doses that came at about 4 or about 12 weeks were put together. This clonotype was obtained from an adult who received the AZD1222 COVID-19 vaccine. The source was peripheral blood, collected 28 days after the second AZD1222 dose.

This CDR3 is CASRQDLSTDTQYF. The CDR3 DNA is TGTGCCAGCAGACAGGACCTCTCTACAGATACGCAGTATTTT. V and J are TRBV14 and TRBJ2-3, with D possibly TRBD1 on 5 matching bases. Trimming pared 6 bases from V and 3 bases from J, leaving 13 bases between. This CDR3 comprises 14 residues. Germline V lookup: CDR1 SGHDN, CDR2 FVKESK.